Following are 20 T cell receptor beta chains from one sample sequenced in a study of identical twins. TCRdb called the 5' RACE reads again in MiXCR, with one record for every CDR3 protein. The table records hundreds of thousands of distinct CDR3 sequences, over 5% of them present only once. Sequenced input: naive T cells sorted from blood. Receptors originate from a man between 18 and 35 years old in good health.

This clonotype was seen at least ten times. V and J are TRBV5-1 and TRBJ1-5; D remains unclear. The CDR3 is made up of 14 amino acids. The germline V gene encodes CDR1 SGHRS and CDR2 YFSETQ. V was cut by 1 base and J by 6 bases, with 11 bases left in between. The CDR3 DNA reads as TGCGCCAGCAGCTTGTCGGGAGATTCTCAGCCCCAGCATTTT. Translation: CASSLSGDSQPQHF.

The sample holds many counts of this clonotype. The chain links TRBV9 to TRBJ1-6; D perhaps matches TRBD1 (5 bases). The CDR3 is 14 residues long. Trimming cost V 2 bases and J 5 bases, with 8 bases left between them. From germline, CDR1 is SGDLS and CDR2 YYNGEE. The CDR3 DNA is TGTGCCAGCAGCGTCGACAGTAATAATTCACCCCTCCACTTT. This encodes CASSVDSNNSPLHF.

This clonotype was seen at least ten times. The CDR3 nucleotides are TGCAGCGTTGCGGCGAACACTGAAGCTTTCTTT. Encoded protein: CSVAANTEAFF. The chain uses TRBV29-1 and TRBJ1-1; D is unresolved. Trimming stripped 4 bases from V and 1 base from J, with 4 bases between. The CDR3 loop spans 11 amino acids. Per germline, CDR1 SQVTM and CDR2 ANQGSEA.

The genes are TRBV5-1 and TRBJ2-5; D unresolved. The better agreement between TRBJ2-1 and the DNA end casts doubt on the J call. The CDR3 is 13 residues long. The germline CDR1 and CDR2 sequences are SGHRS and YFSETQ. The CDR3 DNA reads TGCGCCAGCAGCTTGAGGAGCCAAGAGACCCAGTTCTTC. Its protein product is CASSLRSQETQFF.

This clonotype occurred a few times. J is TRBJ2-1 and V is TRBV6-2 or TRBV6-3; D is unresolved. CDR1 MNHEY and CDR2 SVGEGT come from the germline V gene. Trimming stripped 8 bases from V and 2 bases from J, with 7 bases between. The CDR3 spans 12 residues. For the CDR3, the DNA is TGTGCCAGCGCACAGACCTACAATGAGCAGTTCTTC. Amino acid sequence: CASAQTYNEQFF.

V usage is TRBV12-3 or TRBV12-4 and J usage is TRBJ1-3; the D is unclear. V was clipped by 9 bases and J by 2 bases, with 11 bases between them. This CDR3 has 13 amino acids. In DNA, the CDR3 is TGTGCCAGTAGGAAGTTAGCTGGAAACACCATATATTTT. This sequence encodes CASRKLAGNTIYF.

This clonotype has at least ten counts. The CDR3 here is CASSGPTGELFF. The CDR3 coding sequence is TGTGCCAGCAGCGGACCCACCGGGGAGCTGTTTTTT. The rearrangement uses TRBV12-3 or TRBV12-4 and TRBJ2-2; no reliable D call. V was cut by 6 bases and J by 4 bases, with 6 bases left in between. This CDR3 is built from 12 residues.

This clonotype has ten or more counts. The rearrangement uses TRBV29-1 and TRBJ2-7; possibly TRBD2 for D (6 bases). The CDR3 runs to 13 residues. Germline lookup yields CDR1 SQVTM and CDR2 ANQGSEA. Trimming took 4 bases from V and 6 from J, leaving 16 bases between them. Here the CDR3 reads CSVVGQGGLEQYF. The CDR3, as DNA: TGCAGCGTTGTGGGTCAGGGAGGTCTCGAGCAGTACTTC.

The chain recombines TRBV11-1 with TRBJ2-5; 9 nucleotides match TRBD2. The CDR3 contains 19 residues. The V segment lost 2 bases and the J segment 2 bases; nucleotides outside the gene matches: 15. Germline CDR1 and CDR2: SGHAT and FQDESV (reference sequence). The CDR3 spells CASSLIGWREGLGQETQYF. The CDR3 nucleotides are TGTGCCAGCAGCTTAATCGGTTGGCGGGAGGGCCTCGGGCAAGAGACCCAGTACTTC.

V gene TRBV12-3 or TRBV12-4 combines with J gene TRBJ1-2; 7 bases are a match to TRBD1. Trimming cost V 8 bases and J 4 bases; bases outside gene matches: 10. The CDR3 is made up of 14 amino acids. The CDR3 loop is CASVQGGLSYGYTF. CDR3 coding DNA: TGTGCCAGCGTGCAGGGGGGGCTTTCCTATGGCTACACCTTC.

The rearrangement uses TRBV28 and TRBJ2-3, with TRBD1 matching over 11 bases. J was trimmed by 5 bases and V by 5 bases; bases with no gene match: 6. Germline V gives CDR1 MDHEN, CDR2 SYDVKM. This CDR3 has 15 amino acids. CDR3 sequence reads: CASSPGQGAGDTQYF. Written as DNA, the CDR3 is TGTGCCAGCAGTCCCGGACAGGGGGCCGGAGATACGCAGTATTTT.

At least ten counts were recorded for this clonotype. This chain joins TRBV12-3 or TRBV12-4 and TRBJ1-5, with D perhaps TRBD1 (5 bases). V shed 6 bases and J shed 7 bases, with 16 bases lying between them. CDR3 size: 14 residues. The CDR3 DNA reads TGTGCCAGCAGCCCCCGAAGACAGTCACAGCCCCAGCATTTT. Translation: CASSPRRQSQPQHF.

This clonotype has only a few counts. The rearrangement links TRBV7-2 to TRBJ2-3; maybe TRBD2 (5 bases). Trimming took off 0 bases at V and 9 bases at J, with 22 bases between the two ends. The CDR3 is made up of 17 amino acids. Germline CDR1 reads SGHTA; CDR2 reads FQGNSA. This CDR3 is CASSLAVLASAPITQYF. The CDR3 DNA reads TGTGCCAGCAGCTTAGCTGTCCTAGCTTCTGCACCTATAACGCAGTATTTT.

A remark on this clonotype: One base away lies a much larger clone, so this may be a sequencing read error. The gene calls are TRBV27 and TRBJ2-1; D is possibly TRBD2 (6 bases). Trimming cost V 10 bases and J 5 bases, with 12 bases left between them. The CDR3 spans 12 residues. Germline CDR1 reads MNHEY; CDR2 reads SMNVEV (reference sequence). CDR3 region: CAICGINNEQFF. The CDR3 DNA reads TGTGCCATCTGCGGGATCAACAATGAGCAGTTCTTC.

The chain uses TRBV11-2 and TRBJ2-1; TRBD2 agrees at 10 bases. Losses at the gene ends were 5 bases for V and 10 bases for J; bases not matched to a gene: 11. This CDR3 has 15 amino acids. Germline V CDR1 and CDR2: SGHAT, FQNNGV. The DNA of the CDR3 is TGTGCCAGCAGCGGATATAGCGGGAGGTCGTGGGAGCAGTTCTTC. It translates to CASSGYSGRSWEQFF.

In the case of this clonotype: The junction does not match germline at one end; this may be a read error. The V call is TRBV7-8, the J call TRBJ1-5; D gene ambiguous. Germline loops: CDR1 SGHVS, CDR2 FQNEAQ. The CDR3 is 12 residues long. The CDR3 reads CASSLRAQAQRF. The DNA of the CDR3 is TGTGCCAGCAGCTTGAGGGCCCAAGCCCAGCGTTTT.

This clonotype occurred many times. This CDR3 is CASSKGGQPGNEQYF. For the CDR3, the DNA is TGTGCCAGCAGTAAAGGTGGACAGCCCGGGAACGAGCAGTACTTC. V gene TRBV28 combines with J gene TRBJ2-7; D is perhaps TRBD1 (6 bases). V gave up 5 bases and J gave up 5 bases, with 19 bases separating them. The CDR3 consists of 15 residues. The V gene's germline CDR1 is MDHEN and CDR2 SYDVKM. The full variable domain, completed using reference TRBV28 and TRBJ2-7, is DVKVTQSSRYLVKRTGEKVFLECVQDMDHENMFWYRQDPGLGLRLIYFSYDVKMKEKGDIPEGYSVSREKKERFSLILESASTNQTSMYLCASSKGGQPGNEQYFGPGTRLTVT.

This clonotype was observed at least ten times. The V gene is TRBV7-9, the J gene TRBJ1-1; D gene uncertain. This CDR3 has 14 amino acids. CDR1 is SEHNR and CDR2 is FQNEAQ in the germline V gene (reference sequence). The V and J ends lost 1 base and 1 base respectively, with 7 bases between them. CDR3 bases: TGTGCCAGCAGCTTAGATGTGGGGAACACTGAAGCTTTCTTT. Translation: CASSLDVGNTEAFF.

V and J are TRBV20-1 and TRBJ2-3, with 9 bases lining up with TRBD2. Looked up from germline, CDR1 is DFQATT and CDR2 is SNEGSKA (reference sequence). The J segment lost 6 bases and the V segment lost 0 bases, leaving 10 bases of the junction unmatched. The CDR3 covers 16 residues. CDR3 protein: CSARDHRLAGTDTQYF. CDR3 in DNA: TGCAGTGCTAGAGATCATAGGCTAGCGGGAACGGATACGCAGTATTTT.

This clonotype was picked up a small number of times. The chain uses TRBV12-3 or TRBV12-4 and TRBJ2-4, with TRBD2 as a possible D gene (7 bases). V lost 0 bases and J 7 bases, leaving 22 bases between the germline ends. This CDR3 has 18 amino acids. In DNA form, the CDR3 reads TGTGCCAGCAGTTTAGCGAGGGGGGAGGGCCTTTTTAAGAACATTCAGTACTTC. The encoded protein is CASSLARGEGLFKNIQYF.